The 16 T cell receptor beta chains reported below all come from one sample, sequenced in a study of blood T cell repertoires in COVID-19. TCRdb keeps only in-frame clones here, not all; method: immunoSEQ multiplex PCR. The data hold about 100,000 clones, with around 90% observed a single time. The sample taken for sequencing was peripheral blood. Receptors were obtained from a human donor in a cohort sampled during active COVID-19.

This clone was observed a handful of times. V usage is TRBV3-1 (or the pseudogene TRBV3-2) and J usage is TRBJ1-5; TRBD1 might be the D (5 bases). CDR1 is LGHDT and CDR2 is YNNKEL in the germline V gene (reference sequence). The CDR3 runs 14 residues. Between the trimmed V and J ends, which lost 4 bases and 0 bases, there was a span of 7 bases. The CDR3 reads CASSLRGSNQPQHF. For the CDR3, the DNA is TGTGCCAGCAGCCTAAGGGGTAGCAATCAGCCCCAGCATTTT.

The chain carries TRBV24-1 and TRBJ2-7; TRBD1 agrees at 7 bases. V was clipped by 4 bases and J by 7 bases; unmatched bases: 9. Looked up from germline, CDR1 is KGHDR and CDR2 is SFDVKD. The CDR3 sequence is 14 residues long. CDR3 residues: CATSDPQGRREQYF. The DNA for the CDR3 is TGTGCCACCAGTGACCCACAGGGGCGCCGGGAGCAGTACTTC.

This sequence joins TRBV7-2 and TRBJ1-1, with D possibly matching TRBD1 (5 bases). This CDR3 region has 16 residues. Per the germline V gene, CDR1 is SGHTA and CDR2 is FQGNSA. Trimming stripped 0 bases from V and 0 bases from J, with 11 bases between. CDR3 region: CASSLALRGMNTEAFF. CDR3 nucleotides: TGTGCCAGCAGCTTAGCGCTCCGGGGGATGAACACTGAAGCTTTCTTT.

The chain links TRBV19 to TRBJ1-2, with D perhaps TRBD1 (5 bases). Deletions cut 5 bases from V and 4 bases from J, with 11 bases between. In germline, CDR1 is LNHDA, CDR2 SQIVND (reference sequence). The CDR3 sequence is 13 residues long. The CDR3 bases are TGTGCCAGTAGTGGCCAGGGCTTCTATGGCTACACCTTC. This gives the protein CASSGQGFYGYTF.

The chain is built from TRBV6-2 or TRBV6-3 and TRBJ1-1; the match to TRBD1 covers 7 bases. V was clipped by 0 bases and J by 7 bases; unmatched bases: 17. The CDR3 covers 18 residues. The V gene's germline CDR1 is MNHEY and CDR2 SVGEGT. CDR3 sequence: CASSYSMNRGVSRDEAFF. The CDR3 region has the DNA TGTGCCAGCAGTTACTCTATGAACAGGGGTGTATCTCGGGATGAAGCTTTCTTT.

The genes are TRBV7-2 and TRBJ2-1; 7 bases match TRBD2. CDR1 is SGHTA and CDR2 is FQGNSA in the germline V gene. This CDR3 is 15 amino acids long. Unmatched junction bases numbered 10, after V lost 7 bases and J lost 4 bases. The CDR3 nucleotides read TGTGCCAGCACCCAGGGTCTAGCGGAGTACAATGAGCAGTTCTTC. Protein product: CASTQGLAEYNEQFF.

The chain couples TRBV3-1 (or the pseudogene TRBV3-2) to TRBJ2-5; 10 positions agree with TRBD2. Germline CDR1 LGHDT, CDR2 YNNKEL (reference sequence). V lost 4 bases to trimming and J lost 3 bases; unmatched junction nucleotides: 8. CDR3 length equals 16 residues. CDR3 region: CASSPGVLAGEETQYF. The CDR3 bases are TGTGCCAGCAGCCCTGGCGTGCTAGCGGGGGAAGAGACCCAGTACTTC.

The gene calls are TRBV6-2 or TRBV6-3 and TRBJ1-2; no definite D call. The germline V gene has CDR1 MNHEY and CDR2 SVGEGT. The CDR3 is 12 residues long. V lost 3 bases to trimming and J lost 6 bases, with 8 bases between them. The CDR3, as DNA: TGTGCCAGCAGTTATTTCGGGGATGGCTACACCTTC. This gives the protein CASSYFGDGYTF.

This clone was counted a single time. The genes are TRBV9 and TRBJ1-2; 12 nucleotides match TRBD1. Germline CDR1 SGDLS, CDR2 YYNGEE. The CDR3 loop spans 15 amino acids. Trimming at V came to 0 bases and at J to 7 bases, leaving 4 bases not matched to a gene. CDR3 DNA: TGTGCCAGCAGCGTAGGGGGACAGGGGGCTAGTGGCTACACCTTC. This gives the protein CASSVGGQGASGYTF.

The chain carries TRBV11-2 and TRBJ2-3, with TRBD2 identical over 10 bases. Germline trimming cut 3 bases from V and 2 bases from J; bases unmatched to any gene: 5. The CDR3 loop spans 16 amino acids. The germline V gene encodes CDR1 SGHAT and CDR2 FQNNGV. The CDR3 bases are TGTGCCAGCAGCTTGGGACTAGCGACTATCACAGATACGCAGTATTTT. Amino acid sequence: CASSLGLATITDTQYF. Full variable domain (outside the CDR3, taken from reference TRBV11-2 and TRBJ2-3): EAGVAQSPRYKIIEKRQSVAFWCNPISGHATLYWYQQILGQGPKLLIQFQNNGVVDDSQLPKDRFSAERLKGVDSTLKIQPAKLEDSAVYLCASSLGLATITDTQYFGPGTRLTVL.

J is TRBJ2-1 and V is TRBV7-6, with 9 bases matching TRBD2. V dropped 3 bases and J dropped 7; count of bases not matched to a gene: 7. This CDR3 has 15 residues. Germline CDR1 SGHVS, CDR2 FNYEAQ. The CDR3: CASSFSGRKYNEQFF. The CDR3 DNA reads TGTGCCAGCAGCTTCAGCGGGAGGAAGTATAATGAGCAGTTCTTC. The variable domain in full, completed from reference TRBV7-6 and TRBJ2-1, reads GAGVSQSPRYKVTKRGQDVALRCDPISGHVSLYWYRQALGQGPEFLTYFNYEAQQDKSGLPNDRFSAERPEGSISTLTIQRTEQRDSAMYRCASSFSGRKYNEQFFGPGTRLTVL.

This chain connects TRBV6-5 to TRBJ2-4; D is possibly TRBD1 (8 bases). The V end lost 6 bases, the J end lost 1 base, and 13 bases lay between the germline ends. The CDR3 is 15 amino acids. In germline, CDR1 is MNHEY, CDR2 SVGAGI. The CDR3 region is CASRTGEGAKNIQYF. The CDR3 nucleotides are TGTGCCAGCAGGACAGGGGAGGGGGCCAAAAACATTCAGTACTTC.

The V gene is TRBV30, the J gene TRBJ1-3; D is ambiguous. V shed 3 bases and J shed 9 bases, with 9 bases lying between them. The CDR3 sequence is 11 residues long. Germline V gives CDR1 GTSNPN, CDR2 SVGIG (reference sequence). This CDR3 reads CAWRSSPTIYF. CDR3 sequence (DNA): TGTGCCTGGAGATCGAGTCCCACCATATATTTT.

Written as DNA, the CDR3 is TGTGCCAGCAGCACCGATGCGAGCTCTGGAAACACCATATATTTT. Translation: CASSTDASSGNTIYF. The rearrangement links TRBV3-1 (or the pseudogene TRBV3-2) to TRBJ1-3; the D is unclear. The CDR3 contains 15 residues. The V and J ends lost 5 bases and 0 bases respectively, with 11 bases between them. Germline V lookup: CDR1 LGHDT, CDR2 YNNKEL (reference sequence).

The rearrangement joins TRBV19 to TRBJ1-2, with 7 bases lining up with TRBD1. Germline V gives CDR1 LNHDA, CDR2 SQIVND (reference sequence). The CDR3 sequence is 13 residues long. Trimming removed 5 bases from V and 4 bases from J; junction bases left unmatched: 4. The CDR3 spells CASSVDRAYGYTF. In DNA, the CDR3 is TGTGCCAGTAGTGTTGACAGGGCCTATGGCTACACCTTC.

V is TRBV28 and J is TRBJ1-1; the match to TRBD1 covers 10 bases. This CDR3 region has 14 residues. From germline, CDR1 is MDHEN and CDR2 SYDVKM. With V trimmed by 5 bases and J by 6 bases, 6 bases remained unmatched. CDR3 DNA sequence: TGTGCCAGCAGTCCGACAGGGGGCAGGGCTGAAGCTTTCTTT. It is translated as CASSPTGGRAEAFF.